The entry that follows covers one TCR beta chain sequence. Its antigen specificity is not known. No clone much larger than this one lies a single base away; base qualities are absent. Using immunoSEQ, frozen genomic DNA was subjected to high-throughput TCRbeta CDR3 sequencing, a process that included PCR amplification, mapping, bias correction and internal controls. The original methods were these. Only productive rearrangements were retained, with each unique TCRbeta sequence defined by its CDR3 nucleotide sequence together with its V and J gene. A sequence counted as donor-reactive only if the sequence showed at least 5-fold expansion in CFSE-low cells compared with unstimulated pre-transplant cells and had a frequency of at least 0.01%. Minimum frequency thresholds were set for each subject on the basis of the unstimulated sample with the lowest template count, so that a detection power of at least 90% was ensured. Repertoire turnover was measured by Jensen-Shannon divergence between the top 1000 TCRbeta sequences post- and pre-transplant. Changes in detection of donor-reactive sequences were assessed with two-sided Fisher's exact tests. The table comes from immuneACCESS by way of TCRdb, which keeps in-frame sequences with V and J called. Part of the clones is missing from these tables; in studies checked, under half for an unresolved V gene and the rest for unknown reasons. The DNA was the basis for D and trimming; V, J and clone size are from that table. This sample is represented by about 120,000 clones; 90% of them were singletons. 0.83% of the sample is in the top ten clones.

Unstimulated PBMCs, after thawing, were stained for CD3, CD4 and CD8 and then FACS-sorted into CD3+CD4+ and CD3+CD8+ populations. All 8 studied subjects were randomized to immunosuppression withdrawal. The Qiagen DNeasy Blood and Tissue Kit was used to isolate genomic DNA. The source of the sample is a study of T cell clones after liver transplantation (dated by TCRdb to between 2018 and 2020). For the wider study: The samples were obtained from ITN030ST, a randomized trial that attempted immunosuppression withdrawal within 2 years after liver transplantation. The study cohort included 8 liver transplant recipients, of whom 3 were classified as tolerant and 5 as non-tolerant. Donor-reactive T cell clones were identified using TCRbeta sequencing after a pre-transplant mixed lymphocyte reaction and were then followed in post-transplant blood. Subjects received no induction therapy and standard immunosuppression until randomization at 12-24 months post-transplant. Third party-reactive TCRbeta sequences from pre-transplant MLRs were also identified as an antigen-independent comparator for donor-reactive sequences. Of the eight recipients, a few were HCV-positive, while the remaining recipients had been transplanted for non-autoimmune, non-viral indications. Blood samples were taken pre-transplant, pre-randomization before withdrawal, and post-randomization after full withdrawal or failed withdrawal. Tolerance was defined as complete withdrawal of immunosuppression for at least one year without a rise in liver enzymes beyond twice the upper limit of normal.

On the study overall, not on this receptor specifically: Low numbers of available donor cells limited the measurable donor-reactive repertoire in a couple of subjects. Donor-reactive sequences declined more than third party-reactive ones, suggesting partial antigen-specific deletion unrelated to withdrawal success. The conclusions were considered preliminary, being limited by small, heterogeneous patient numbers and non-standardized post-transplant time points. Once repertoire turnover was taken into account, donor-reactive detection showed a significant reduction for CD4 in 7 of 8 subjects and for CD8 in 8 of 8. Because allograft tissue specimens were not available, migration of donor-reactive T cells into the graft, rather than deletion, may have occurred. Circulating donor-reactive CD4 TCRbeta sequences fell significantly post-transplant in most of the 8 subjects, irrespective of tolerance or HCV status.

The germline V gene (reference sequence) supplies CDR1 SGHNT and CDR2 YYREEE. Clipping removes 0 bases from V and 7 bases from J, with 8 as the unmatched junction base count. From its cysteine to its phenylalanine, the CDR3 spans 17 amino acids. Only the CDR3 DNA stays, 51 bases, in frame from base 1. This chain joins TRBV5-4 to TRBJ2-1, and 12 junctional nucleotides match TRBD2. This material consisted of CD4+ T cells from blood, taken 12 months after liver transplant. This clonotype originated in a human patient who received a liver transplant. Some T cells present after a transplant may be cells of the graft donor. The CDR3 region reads CASSLGLAGALGNEQFF. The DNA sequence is TGTGCCAGCAGCTTGGGACTAGCGGGAGCACTTGGTAATGAGCAGTTCTTC.